Below, 9 T cell receptor beta chains from the same sample are listed, as sequenced in a study of Ad26.COV2.S vaccination and SARS-CoV-2 variants. As to treatment: about 20 received Ad26.COV2.S at low or high dose, single or two shots; about 5 received placebo; per-sample allocation not given. On day 63 after the first injection, vaccine and placebo recipients gave samples. Sequenced by immunoSEQ multiplex PCR; TCRdb stores in-frame clones only, minus some. The data show fewer than 500,000 clones, with 80% to 95% seen just once and about 12% held by the top ten. The sample in question was peripheral blood, obtained in a trial of Ad26.COV2.S vaccine versus placebo. Every receptor here comes from a person aged 18 to 59 who received the Ad26.COV2.S COVID-19 vaccine or a placebo.

This chain connects TRBV6-5 to TRBJ1-1, with D unclear. The CDR3 sequence is 13 residues long. V was clipped by 5 bases and J by 10 bases, with 17 bases between them. The germline gives CDR1 MNHEY, CDR2 SVGAGI. The CDR3 spells CASSNTPPGGAFF. The CDR3, as DNA: TGTGCCAGCAGTAACACCCCCCCCGGCGGAGCTTTCTTT.

This clone was picked up a small number of times. The J gene is TRBJ1-5, the V gene TRBV27, with 7 nucleotides matching TRBD1. This CDR3 comprises 15 residues. J lost 5 bases, V lost 5 bases, and 9 bases had no gene match. CDR1 is MNHEY, CDR2 SMNVEV, per germline (reference sequence). The CDR3: CASSPRQGRDQPQHF. The CDR3, as DNA: TGTGCCAGCAGTCCCAGACAGGGCCGGGATCAGCCCCAGCATTTT.

This sequence joins TRBV25-1 and TRBJ2-3; TRBD2 matches 8 bases. V was clipped by 5 bases and J by 0 bases; unmatched bases: 1. CDR1 and CDR2 (germline): MGHDK, SYGVNS. This CDR3 contains 14 residues. The CDR3 coding sequence is TGTGCCAGCAGTCGGGAGGGTAGCACAGATACGCAGTATTTT. Residues: CASSREGSTDTQYF.

The genes are TRBV15 and TRBJ2-7; TRBD1 aligns across 8 bases. CDR1 and CDR2 from the germline V gene are LNHNV and YYDKDF (reference sequence). V lost 0 bases and J lost 2; bases outside the gene matches: 0. The CDR3 covers 14 residues. CDR3: CATSREQGAYEQYF. The CDR3 DNA sequence: TGTGCCACCAGCAGAGAACAGGGGGCCTACGAGCAGTACTTC.

This chain uses TRBV27 with TRBJ2-1; D not certain. From germline, CDR1 is MNHEY and CDR2 SMNVEV (reference sequence). The CDR3 is 12 residues long. Deletions cut 5 bases from V and 6 bases from J, with 8 bases between. The CDR3: CASSPAPNEQFF. The CDR3 DNA follows: TGTGCCAGCAGTCCAGCCCCCAATGAGCAGTTCTTC.

The chain has TRBV6-6 and TRBJ2-5, with 8 bases that match TRBD2. Germline CDR1 is MNHNY and CDR2 is SVGAGI (reference sequence). With 6 bases clipped from V and 5 bases from J, the junction kept 14 bases outside the gene matches. CDR3 length: 16 residues. CDR3 protein: CASSQGSSGRSETQYF. The DNA of the CDR3 is TGTGCCAGCAGCCAAGGATCAAGCGGGAGAAGCGAGACCCAGTACTTC.

V gene TRBV5-1 combines with J gene TRBJ2-1; 11 bases match TRBD2. V dropped 3 bases and J dropped 4; count of bases not matched to a gene: 3. There are 15 residues in the CDR3. Germline V gives CDR1 SGHRS, CDR2 YFSETQ. The CDR3 is CASSSIAGGYNEQFF. CDR3 bases: TGCGCCAGCAGCTCTATAGCGGGAGGGTACAATGAGCAGTTCTTC. The complete variable domain, with remaining parts taken from reference TRBV5-1 and TRBJ2-1, reads KAGVTQTPRYLIKTRGQQVTLSCSPISGHRSVSWYQQTPGQGLQFLFEYFSETQRNKGNFPGRFSGRQFSNSRSEMNVSTLELGDSALYLCASSSIAGGYNEQFFGPGTRLTVL.

In regard to this clone: The sample carries other DNA sequences with the same CDR3. CDR3: CASSPQGGDEQYF. The CDR3 DNA sequence: TGTGCCAGCTCACCACAGGGAGGCGACGAGCAGTACTTC. This sequence joins TRBV18 and TRBJ2-7, with D possibly being TRBD2 (6 bases). Germline V gene lookup returns CDR1 KGHSH and CDR2 LQKENI. This CDR3 is 13 amino acids long. Trimming pared 1 base from V and 5 bases from J, leaving 9 bases between.

The chain links TRBV2 to TRBJ1-2, with 7 nucleotides matching TRBD1. This CDR3 comprises 16 residues. The germline gives CDR1 SNHLY, CDR2 FYNNEI. Germline trimming cut 4 bases from V and 4 bases from J; bases unmatched to any gene: 12. The CDR3 sequence: CASSGRGGGGVYGYTF. CDR3 nucleotide sequence: TGTGCCAGCAGTGGCCGAGGGGGAGGGGGCGTCTATGGCTACACCTTC.